This T cell receptor (beta chain) emerged from a study of T cells in Graves' hyperthyroidism and ophthalmopathy. The V gene lost 5 bases and the J gene lost 4 bases, with 15 bases spanning the gap. The CDR3 spans 16 residues. The germline CDR1 and CDR2 sequences are SGHAT and FQNNGV. Amplified TCR beta CDR3 regions derived from RNA transcripts. In the first-round RT-PCR of the TCR CDR3, the HTBI primer set was used. One entry per CDR3 protein, called by TCRdb with MiXCR from the multiplex PCR reads. The sample includes 560,000 or so distinct CDR3 sequences, around 42% of them seen just once. The rearrangement uses TRBV11-2 and TRBJ2-6; D ambiguous. The sequence came from a woman under 30 with Graves' hyperthyroidism. Input material: peripheral blood or thyroid tissue (not recorded which). CDR3 loop: CASSLRSATGANVLTF. DNA for the CDR3: TGTGCCAGCAGCCTTAGATCGGCTACGGGGGCCAACGTCCTGACTTTC.